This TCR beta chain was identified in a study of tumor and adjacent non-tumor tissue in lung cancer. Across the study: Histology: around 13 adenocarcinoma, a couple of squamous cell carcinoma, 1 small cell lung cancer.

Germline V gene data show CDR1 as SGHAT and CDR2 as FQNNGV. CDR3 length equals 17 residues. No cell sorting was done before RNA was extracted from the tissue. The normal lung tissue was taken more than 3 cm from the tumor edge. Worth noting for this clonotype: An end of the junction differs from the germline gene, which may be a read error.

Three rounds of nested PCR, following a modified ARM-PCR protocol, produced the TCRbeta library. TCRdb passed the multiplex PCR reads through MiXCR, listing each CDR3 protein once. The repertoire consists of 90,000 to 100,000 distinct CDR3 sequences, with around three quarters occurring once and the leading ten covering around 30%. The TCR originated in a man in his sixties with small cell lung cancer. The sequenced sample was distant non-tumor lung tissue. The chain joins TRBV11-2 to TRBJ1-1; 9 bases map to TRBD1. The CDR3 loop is CASSLTGGVDRNTEPFF. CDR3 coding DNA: TGTGCCAGCAGCTTAACAGGGGGCGTGGACAGGAACACTGAACCTTTCTTT. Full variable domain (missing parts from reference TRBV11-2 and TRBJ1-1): EAGVAQSPRYKIIEKRQSVAFWCNPISGHATLYWYQQILGQGPKLLIQFQNNGVVDDSQLPKDRFSAERLKGVDSTLKIQPAKLEDSAVYLCASSLTGGVDRNTEPFFGQGTRLTVV.